The 15 T cell receptor beta chains in this list originate from one sample, sequenced in a study of human T cells and chemical hapten exposure. TCRdb recomputed calls from the RACE reads with MiXCR, one row per CDR3 protein. The data contain 35,000 to 40,000 distinct CDR3 sequences, over 9.5% of them singletons. Time point meaning: pre-sensitization, week 0. Treatment of the sample: therapeutic diphenylcyclopropenone sensitization with weekly scalp DPC. The sequencing used whole blood, collected in connection with sensitization to the hapten diphenylcyclopropenone (DPC). These receptors were taken from a man aged 25 to 40 with alopecia areata. Some clones in this sample may be carry-over from other donors' samples.

This clonotype turned up a few times. The genes are TRBV3-1 and TRBJ2-2, with D perhaps TRBD1 (6 bases). Germline values: CDR1 LGHDT, CDR2 YNNKEL (reference sequence). The CDR3 contains 15 residues. V lost 4 bases, J lost 8 bases, and 17 bases lay in between. The CDR3, as DNA: TGTGCCAGCAGCCTAGCCAACAGGGCAGAGGGGGAGCTGTTTTTT. Protein product: CASSLANRAEGELFF.

In its sample, this clonotype was seen a few times. The CDR3 region is CASSLSDRVYQPQHF. CDR3 DNA: TGTGCCAGCAGTTTGAGCGACAGGGTTTATCAGCCCCAGCATTTT. The rearrangement links TRBV12-3 or TRBV12-4 to TRBJ1-5; 7 nucleotides match TRBD1. The CDR3 is 15 amino acids. With 3 bases clipped from V and 5 bases from J, the junction kept 7 bases outside the gene matches.

This clonotype was observed many times. V usage is TRBV7-2 and J usage is TRBJ1-5; a weak D match, TRBD1 (6 bases). The germline V gene has CDR1 SGHTA and CDR2 FQGNSA. This CDR3 comprises 16 residues. V lost 5 bases and J lost 1, with 15 bases in between. The DNA for the CDR3 is TGTGCCAGCAGCGTAACCGGGACAAAGAGCAATCAGCCCCAGCATTTT. Protein sequence: CASSVTGTKSNQPQHF. Drawing the rest from reference TRBV7-2 and TRBJ1-5, the complete variable domain is GAGVSQSPSNKVTEKGKDVELRCDPISGHTALYWYRQSLGQGLEFLIYFQGNSAPDKSGLPSDRFSAERTGGSVSTLTIQRTQQEDSAVYLCASSVTGTKSNQPQHFGDGTRLSIL.

This chain connects TRBV6-6 to TRBJ2-3; tentatively, D is TRBD1 (5 bases). CDR3 length: 16 residues. Trimming shortened V by 3 bases and J by 4 bases, and 17 bases separated the two germline ends. The germline gives CDR1 MNHNY, CDR2 SVGAGI (reference sequence). CDR3 bases: TGTGCCAGCAGTTATATAAGGGCAGGGTATCCAGATACGCAGTATTTT. Amino acids: CASSYIRAGYPDTQYF.

This clonotype came up a few times. The chain joins TRBV11-2 to TRBJ2-5; 9 positions agree with TRBD2. V gave up 0 bases and J gave up 2 bases; unmatched junction bases: 4. CDR3 length: 16 amino acids. Germline CDR1 SGHAT, CDR2 FQNNGV. In DNA form, the CDR3 reads TGTGCCAGCAGCTTAGAGATAGCGGGGGTTCAAGAGACCCAGTACTTC. This sequence encodes CASSLEIAGVQETQYF.

V is TRBV29-1 and J is TRBJ2-3; 12 bases are a match to TRBD2. Germline V CDR1 and CDR2: SQVTM, ANQGSEA. The CDR3 runs to 15 residues. V shed 6 bases, J shed 0 bases, and the junction held 4 bases outside the gene matches. The CDR3 DNA sequence: TGCAGCGTCGCCGGACTAGCGGGGAGCACAGATACGCAGTATTTT. Amino acids: CSVAGLAGSTDTQYF.

This clonotype was picked up a small number of times. The chain recombines TRBV6-1 with TRBJ1-5; D unresolved. This CDR3 region has 13 residues. V was trimmed by 7 bases and J by 2 bases, leaving 9 bases between them. The germline CDR1 and CDR2 sequences are MNHNS and SASEGT. CDR3 nucleotide sequence: TGTGCCAGCATCCAGACCGGCAATCAGCCCCAGCATTTT. Its protein is CASIQTGNQPQHF.

The V gene is TRBV11-2, the J gene TRBJ2-5, with 13 bases identical to TRBD2. The CDR3 spans 18 residues. Germline lookup yields CDR1 SGHAT and CDR2 FQNNGV. Losses at the gene ends were 1 base for V and 4 bases for J; bases not matched to a gene: 9. The chain's CDR3 is CASSLGPVTSGRLETQYF. CDR3 bases: TGTGCCAGCAGCTTAGGTCCCGTGACTAGCGGGAGGTTAGAGACCCAGTACTTC.

This clonotype was observed a handful of times. The chain links TRBV30 to TRBJ2-7; D gene unclear. In germline, CDR1 is GTSNPN, CDR2 SVGIG (reference sequence). The CDR3 loop spans 13 amino acids. Trimming took 3 bases from V and 2 from J, leaving 11 bases between them. The CDR3 coding sequence is TGTGCCTGGAGCCGAGGCAGCCCCTACGAGCAGTACGTC. Translation gives CAWSRGSPYEQYV.

Many counts were recorded for this clonotype. The chain is built from TRBV7-2 and TRBJ2-3; D might be TRBD1 or TRBD2, each matching 6 bases. Deletions cut 5 bases from V and 6 bases from J, with 12 bases between. The length of the CDR3 is 13 residues. From germline, CDR1 is SGHTA and CDR2 FQGNSA. For the CDR3, the DNA is TGTGCCAGCAGCGTTATGGGGGGCGATACGCAGTATTTT. Encoded protein: CASSVMGGDTQYF.

This clonotype was counted ten times or more. The chain couples TRBV5-1 to TRBJ2-3, with a possible D match to TRBD2 (7 bases). The CDR3 runs 18 residues. V was clipped by 0 bases and J by 0 bases, with 17 bases between them. Germline CDR1 is SGHRS and CDR2 is YFSETQ. In DNA form, the CDR3 reads TGCGCCAGCAGCTTGGGCGGCGGGGGCCGTGCTAGCACAGATACGCAGTATTTT. Translated, it gives CASSLGGGGRASTDTQYF.

A note on this clonotype: One end of the junction varies from germline; a read error may be responsible. The rearrangement uses TRBV6-5 and TRBJ2-2, with 7 bases fitting TRBD1. This CDR3 comprises 14 residues. Germline CDR1 is MNHEY and CDR2 is SVGAGI. CDR3 nucleotides: TGTGCCAGCAGTTACACAGGGGTTACCGGGAAGCTGTTTTTT. It yields the protein CASSYTGVTGKLFF.

This clonotype was observed at least ten times. The chain uses TRBV14 and TRBJ2-3; D unresolved. Trimming removed 6 bases at V and 2 bases at J, with 27 bases between. This CDR3 comprises 19 residues. Germline CDR1 reads SGHDN; CDR2 reads FVKESK. For the CDR3, the DNA is TGTGCCAGCAGTCGCACCCCCCCGGGCCCTAGAAAATCCACAGATACGCAGTATTTT. Its protein product is CASSRTPPGPRKSTDTQYF.

The sample holds a few counts of this clonotype. The chain carries TRBV5-1 and TRBJ1-1; D unresolved. Germline V CDR1 and CDR2: SGHRS, YFSETQ. The ends were cut back, 0 bases at V and 6 bases at J, with 9 bases in the middle. The CDR3 sequence is 13 residues long. The CDR3 DNA reads as TGCGCCAGCAGCTTGGATGGGAATTCTGAAGCTTTCTTT. Protein: CASSLDGNSEAFF. Drawing the rest from reference TRBV5-1 and TRBJ1-1, the complete variable domain is KAGVTQTPRYLIKTRGQQVTLSCSPISGHRSVSWYQQTPGQGLQFLFEYFSETQRNKGNFPGRFSGRQFSNSRSEMNVSTLELGDSALYLCASSLDGNSEAFFGQGTRLTVV.

This clonotype was detected a few times. The chain has TRBV11-3 and TRBJ2-5, with 9 bases aligning to TRBD2. V shed 3 bases, J shed 4 bases, and the junction held 3 bases outside the gene matches. This CDR3 spans 14 amino acids. Germline assignment: CDR1 SGHNT and CDR2 YENEEA. CDR3 coding DNA: TGTGCCAGCAGCTTCAAGCGGGAGGTAGAGACCCAGTACTTC. Translation gives CASSFKREVETQYF. The variable domain in full, completed from reference TRBV11-3 and TRBJ2-5, reads EAGVVQSPRYKIIEKKQPVAFWCNPISGHNTLYWYLQNLGQGPELLIRYENEEAVDDSQLPKDRFSAERLKGVDSTLKIQPAELGDSAVYLCASSFKREVETQYFGPGTRLLVL.